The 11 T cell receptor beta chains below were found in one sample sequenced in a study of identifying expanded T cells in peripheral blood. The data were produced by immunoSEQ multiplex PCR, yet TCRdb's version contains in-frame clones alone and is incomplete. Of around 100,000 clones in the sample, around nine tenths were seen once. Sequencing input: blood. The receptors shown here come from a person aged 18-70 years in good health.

The CDR3 loop reads CASSEFQAGYEQFF. The CDR3 DNA reads as TGCGCCAGCAGTGAATTCCAGGCCGGGTATGAGCAGTTCTTC. The chain carries TRBV10-2 and TRBJ2-1, with D unclear. Germline CDR1 WSHSY, CDR2 SAAADI. CDR3 length: 14 amino acids. Trimming removed 3 bases from V and 8 bases from J, with 14 bases in between.

The CDR3, as DNA: TGTGCCAGCAGCCCGGGACAGGGGACCTCAGATACGCAGTATTTT. This gives the protein CASSPGQGTSDTQYF. The chain couples TRBV5-8 to TRBJ2-3, with TRBD1 matching 10 bases. V trimming: 4 bases; J trimming: 4 bases; junction bases outside the gene matches: 6. Germline-derived CDR1 and CDR2 are SGHTS and YDEGEE. The CDR3 consists of 15 residues.

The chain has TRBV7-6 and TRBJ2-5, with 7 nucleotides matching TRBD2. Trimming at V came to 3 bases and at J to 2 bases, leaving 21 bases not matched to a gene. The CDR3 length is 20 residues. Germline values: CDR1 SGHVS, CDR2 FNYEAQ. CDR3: CASSFRGSGPRSQPQETQYF. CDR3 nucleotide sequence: TGTGCCAGCAGCTTTCGTGGTAGCGGGCCGCGATCACAACCGCAAGAGACCCAGTACTTC.

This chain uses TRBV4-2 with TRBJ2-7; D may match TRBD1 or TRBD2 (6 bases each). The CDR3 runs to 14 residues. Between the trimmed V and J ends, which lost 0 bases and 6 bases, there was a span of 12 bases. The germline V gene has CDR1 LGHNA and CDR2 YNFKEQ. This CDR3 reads CASSQERGVGEQYF. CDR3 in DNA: TGTGCCAGCAGCCAAGAGAGGGGGGTCGGCGAGCAGTACTTC.

DNA for the CDR3: TGTGCCAGCAGCTTGGCAGGAGGCTATGGCTACACCTTC. This gives the protein CASSLAGGYGYTF. This chain links TRBV5-4 with TRBJ1-2; no firm D call. V was shortened by 0 bases and J by 4 bases, with 7 bases between the two germline ends. CDR3 size: 13 residues. CDR1 and CDR2 from the germline V gene are SGHNT and YYREEE (reference sequence).

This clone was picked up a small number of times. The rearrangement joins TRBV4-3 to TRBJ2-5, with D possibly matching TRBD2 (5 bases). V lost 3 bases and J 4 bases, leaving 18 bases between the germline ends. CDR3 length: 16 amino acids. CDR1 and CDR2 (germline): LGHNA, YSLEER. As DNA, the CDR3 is TGCGCCAGCAGCCACGAGTGGAGGTCTGAGGGAGAGACCCAGTACTTC. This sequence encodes CASSHEWRSEGETQYF.

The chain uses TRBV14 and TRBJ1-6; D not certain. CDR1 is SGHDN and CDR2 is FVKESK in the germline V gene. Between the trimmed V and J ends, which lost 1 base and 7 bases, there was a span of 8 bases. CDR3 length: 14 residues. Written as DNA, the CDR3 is TGTGCCAGCAGCCAAGTCCTGGGCAATTCACCCCTCCACTTT. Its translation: CASSQVLGNSPLHF.

The CDR3 nucleotides are TGTGCCACCAGCAGAACAGTGGGGGAAAACATTCAGTACTTC. It codes for CATSRTVGENIQYF. V is TRBV15 and J is TRBJ2-4; possibly TRBD1 or TRBD2 for D (5 bases each). This CDR3 contains 14 residues. Trimming took off 2 bases at V and 5 bases at J, with 10 bases between the two ends. The germline gives CDR1 LNHNV, CDR2 YYDKDF (reference sequence).

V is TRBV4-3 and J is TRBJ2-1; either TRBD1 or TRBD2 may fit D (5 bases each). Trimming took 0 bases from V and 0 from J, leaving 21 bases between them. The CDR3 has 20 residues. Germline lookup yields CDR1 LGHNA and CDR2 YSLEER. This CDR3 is CASSQDPRVGALSSYNEQFF. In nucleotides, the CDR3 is TGCGCCAGCAGCCAAGATCCGCGGGTTGGGGCCCTCAGCTCCTACAATGAGCAGTTCTTC.

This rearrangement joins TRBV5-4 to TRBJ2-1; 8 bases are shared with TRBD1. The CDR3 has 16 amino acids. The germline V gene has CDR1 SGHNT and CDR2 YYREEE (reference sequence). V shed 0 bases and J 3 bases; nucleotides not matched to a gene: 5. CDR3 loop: CASSLGTGTGYNEQFF. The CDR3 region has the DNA TGTGCCAGCAGCTTGGGAACCGGGACAGGCTACAATGAGCAGTTCTTC.

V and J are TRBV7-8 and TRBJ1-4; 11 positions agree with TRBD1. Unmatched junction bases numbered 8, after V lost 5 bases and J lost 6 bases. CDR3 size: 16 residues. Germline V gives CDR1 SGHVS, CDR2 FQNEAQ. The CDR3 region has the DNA TGTGCCAGCAGCCCAAGAGGACAGGGGGCGCATGAAAAACTGTTTTTT. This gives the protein CASSPRGQGAHEKLFF. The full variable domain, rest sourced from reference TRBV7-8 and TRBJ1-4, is GAGVSQSPRYKVAKRGQDVALRCDPISGHVSLFWYQQALGQGPEFLTYFQNEAQLDKSGLPSDRFFAERPEGSVSTLKIQRTQQEDSAVYLCASSPRGQGAHEKLFFGSGTQLSVL.